The 13 T cell receptor beta chains below all came from one sample that was sequenced in a study of spatial heterogeneity in lung cancer. One entry per CDR3 protein results from TCRdb running MiXCR on the 5' RACE reads. The sample yields about 100,000 distinct CDR3 sequences, 4.4% seen once. Time point in this sample: sample taken at primary tumor resection. Their specific antigens are unknown. Findings and caveats of the study: For expanded intratumoral alpha and beta TCRs, counts tracked tumor mutation counts.

The sequencing used lung tumor tissue, collected at surgery. All receptors derive from a male donor with early-stage non-small cell lung cancer.

This clonotype has a count of ten or more. The J gene is TRBJ1-4, the V gene TRBV6-1; D is unresolved. V lost 2 bases and J lost 0, with 10 bases in between. Germline-derived CDR1 and CDR2 are MNHNS and SASEGT. CDR3 size: 16 residues. DNA for the CDR3: TGTGCCAGCAGTGAAATCGGTACTGCAACTAATGAAAAACTGTTTTTT. This gives the protein CASSEIGTATNEKLFF.

This clonotype occurred many times. The chain is built from TRBV11-3 and TRBJ2-1; 11 bases map to TRBD2. CDR1 is SGHNT, CDR2 YENEEA, per germline. V was clipped by 1 base and J by 2 bases; unmatched bases: 1. The CDR3 covers 16 residues. CDR3 DNA sequence: TGTGCCAGCAGCTTAGGGGGACTAGCGGCCTACAATGAGCAGTTCTTC. This encodes CASSLGGLAAYNEQFF.

This clonotype was counted ten times or more. CDR3 nucleotide sequence: TGCGCCAGCAGCCAAGCCCTAGGGAGCAATCAGCCCCAGCATTTT. Its translation: CASSQALGSNQPQHF. V and J are TRBV4-1 and TRBJ1-5; the D is unclear. V lost 1 base and J 1 base, leaving 8 bases between the germline ends. CDR3 size: 15 residues. From germline, CDR1 is MGHRA and CDR2 YSYEKL.

Regarding this clonotype: This may be a read error, as it is one base from a much larger clone. The V gene is TRBV28, the J gene TRBJ2-1, with TRBD2 identical over 9 bases. With 4 bases clipped from V and 5 bases from J, the junction kept 6 bases outside the gene matches. This CDR3 contains 15 residues. Germline CDR1 is MDHEN and CDR2 is SYDVKM. In nucleotides, the CDR3 is TGTGCCAGCAGTTCCAGCGGGAGGTCCCACAATGAGCAGTTCTTC. Translating gives CASSSSGRSHNEQFF.

The CDR3 spells CASRPPGQPPTDTQYF. DNA for the CDR3: TGTGCCAGCAGACCCCCGGGACAACCCCCCACAGATACGCAGTATTTT. This chain uses TRBV12-3 or TRBV12-4 with TRBJ2-3; TRBD1 might be the D (6 bases). With 6 bases removed from V and 2 bases from J, the gap between germline ends came to 18 bases. This CDR3 is 16 amino acids long.

This clonotype was observed at least ten times. The rearrangement joins TRBV29-1 to TRBJ1-6; 7 bases line up with TRBD1. CDR1 and CDR2 from the germline V gene are SQVTM and ANQGSEA. This CDR3 has 13 amino acids. With V trimmed by 6 bases and J by 7 bases, 6 bases remained unmatched. CDR3 nucleotides: TGCAGCGTCGGACAGGACTCCAATTCACCCCTCCACTTT. Translation gives CSVGQDSNSPLHF.

This clonotype has more than one count but fewer than ten. The chain links TRBV6-1 to TRBJ1-5, with D perhaps TRBD1 (6 bases). The CDR3 sequence is 15 residues long. The V gene lost 7 bases and the J gene lost 2 bases, with 15 bases spanning the gap. Germline CDR1 reads MNHNS; CDR2 reads SASEGT. This CDR3 is CASNTGSWGNQPQHF. The CDR3 DNA sequence: TGTGCCAGCAATACAGGGTCCTGGGGCAATCAGCCCCAGCATTTT.

In this sample, this clonotype turned up many times. The chain combines TRBV12-3 or TRBV12-4 with TRBJ2-5; D possibly corresponds to TRBD2 (6 bases). V was cut by 5 bases and J by 2 bases, with 12 bases left in between. The CDR3 extends over 14 amino acids. CDR3 loop: CASSGLGGQETQYF. CDR3 DNA: TGTGCCAGCAGTGGGCTAGGAGGGCAAGAGACCCAGTACTTC.

This clonotype was detected a few times. This chain joins TRBV29-1 and TRBJ2-2; TRBD2 might be the D (5 bases). CDR1 and CDR2 (germline): SQVTM, ANQGSEA. The CDR3 spans 14 residues. The V end lost 2 bases, the J end lost 2 bases, and 9 bases lay between the germline ends. The CDR3 protein is CSVEISSNTGELFF. The CDR3, as DNA: TGCAGCGTTGAAATTTCTAGCAACACCGGGGAGCTGTTTTTT.

This clonotype was seen repeatedly, ten times or more. The rearrangement joins TRBV20-1 to TRBJ2-7, with D possibly TRBD2 on 6 matching bases. Trimming took off 4 bases at V and 1 base at J, with 14 bases between the two ends. Germline lookup yields CDR1 DFQATT and CDR2 SNEGSKA (reference sequence). The CDR3 sequence is 14 residues long. The CDR3 region is CSATSGAESYEQYF. The CDR3 region has the DNA TGCAGTGCTACCTCGGGAGCGGAGTCCTACGAGCAGTACTTC.

The chain recombines TRBV27 with TRBJ2-1; 14 bases map to TRBD2. J was trimmed by 8 bases and V by 8 bases; bases with no gene match: 8. The germline V gene has CDR1 MNHEY and CDR2 SMNVEV (reference sequence). The CDR3 is made up of 15 amino acids. The CDR3 DNA follows: TGTGCCAGCGCGACTAGCGGGAGGGCCCACGATGAGCAGTTCTTC. It translates to CASATSGRAHDEQFF.

This clonotype was counted at least ten times. The chain employs TRBV5-1 and TRBJ2-1; D perhaps matches TRBD2 (5 bases). CDR1 SGHRS and CDR2 YFSETQ come from the germline V gene. The CDR3 is 16 amino acids. Between the trimmed V and J ends, which lost 0 bases and 0 bases, there was a span of 10 bases. CDR3 nucleotides: TGCGCCAGCAGCTTGGTTCTCGGACTCTCCTACAATGAGCAGTTCTTC. It codes for CASSLVLGLSYNEQFF.

This clonotype has at least ten counts. The gene calls are TRBV28 and TRBJ2-7, with TRBD1 as a possible D gene (6 bases). The germline V and J ends were trimmed by 5 bases and 4 bases, with 18 bases remaining between them. The CDR3 has 15 residues. Germline CDR1 MDHEN, CDR2 SYDVKM. CDR3: CASSSTRGSAYEQYF. CDR3 DNA: TGTGCCAGCAGTAGTACTAGGGGGAGTGCATACGAGCAGTACTTC.